The sequence of this TCR beta chain was determined in a study of lymphopenia after photon versus proton radiotherapy. Sequencing used immunoSEQ multiplex PCR; TCRdb keeps in-frame clones, though not all of them. The table lists some 30,000 clones, roughly 86% of them singletons. V shed 5 bases, J shed 8 bases, and the junction held 3 bases outside the gene matches. The CDR3 length is 13 residues. CDR1 and CDR2 from the germline V gene are SNHLY and FYNNEI. The gene calls are TRBV2 and TRBJ1-6; TRBD1 aligns across 7 bases. This clonotype was sampled from a woman in her sixties with cholangiocarcinoma. Some clones in this sample may be carry-over from other donors' samples. Sample: peripheral blood, taken from a patient treated with proton-based radiotherapy. Here the CDR3 reads CASSSTGDSPLHF. CDR3 nucleotides: TGTGCCAGCAGTTCAACAGGGGATTCACCCCTCCACTTT.